One and the same sample provided the 24 T cell receptor beta chains below, sequenced in a study of human T cells and chemical hapten exposure. In TCRdb, the RACE reads were re-called with MiXCR into one record per CDR3 protein. The repertoire holds some 80,000 distinct CDR3 sequences, 9.5% to 13% seen once, with around 1.6% in the top ten. The time point was: patch test 2, 6 weeks after DPC sensitization. Treatment of the sample: therapeutic diphenylcyclopropenone sensitization with weekly scalp DPC. The starting material was whole blood, obtained in connection with sensitization to the hapten diphenylcyclopropenone (DPC). Receptors were obtained from a man between 18 and 35 years old with alopecia areata. Some clones in this sample may be carry-over from other donors' samples.

This clonotype occurred a few times. V is TRBV3-1 and J is TRBJ1-4; D unclear. In germline, CDR1 is LGHDT, CDR2 YNNKEL (reference sequence). The CDR3 length is 16 residues. Trimming left V 3 bases short and J 8 bases short, with 19 bases between. In DNA form, the CDR3 reads TGTGCCAGCAGCCAGGCCTCCCAGGTGATTGGGGAAAAACTGTTTTTT. Protein sequence: CASSQASQVIGEKLFF.

This clonotype was picked up many times. The chain combines TRBV29-1 with TRBJ1-5; TRBD1 is a possible D gene (6 bases). With 6 bases removed from V and 3 bases from J, the gap between germline ends came to 12 bases. Germline values: CDR1 SQVTM, CDR2 ANQGSEA. The CDR3 runs to 13 residues. CDR3 region: CSVLQGYNQPQHF. In nucleotides, the CDR3 is TGCAGCGTGCTACAGGGTTACAATCAGCCCCAGCATTTT.

As regards this clonotype: A much larger clone sits a single nucleotide away, making a read error possible. The chain combines TRBV14 with TRBJ1-2; maybe TRBD1 (6 bases). Deletions cut 3 bases from V and 4 bases from J, with 9 bases between. The CDR3 loop spans 13 amino acids. Germline CDR1 and CDR2: SGHDN and FVKESK. For the CDR3, the DNA is TGTGCCAGCAGCCAGTCAGGGGTCTATGGCTACACCTTC. Encoded protein: CASSQSGVYGYTF.

This clonotype was counted a few times. The genes are TRBV6-2 or TRBV6-3 and TRBJ1-5; tentatively, D is TRBD1 (5 bases). Germline V gives CDR1 MNHEY, CDR2 SVGEGT. The CDR3 runs to 14 residues. With 2 bases removed from V and 5 bases from J, the gap between germline ends came to 10 bases. The CDR3 bases are TGTGCCAGCAGTTACATGGGGGGACATCAGCCCCAGCATTTT. It is translated as CASSYMGGHQPQHF.

In this sample, this clonotype turned up many times. This chain links TRBV29-1 with TRBJ2-3, with 8 bases matching TRBD1. CDR3 length: 14 residues. With V trimmed by 7 bases and J by 0 bases, 6 bases remained unmatched. The germline V gene encodes CDR1 SQVTM and CDR2 ANQGSEA. The CDR3 protein is CSGGQATSTDTQYF. The CDR3 DNA reads as TGCAGCGGGGGACAGGCCACTAGCACAGATACGCAGTATTTT.

This clonotype was counted at least ten times. This rearrangement joins TRBV28 to TRBJ1-4; possibly TRBD1 for D (5 bases). Germline V CDR1 and CDR2: MDHEN, SYDVKM. The CDR3 loop spans 15 amino acids. Trimming cost V 3 bases and J 0 bases, with 8 bases left between them. CDR3 residues: CASSLGTTTNEKLFF. The CDR3 bases are TGTGCCAGCAGTTTGGGGACCACAACTAATGAAAAACTGTTTTTT.

The sample holds one count of this clonotype. The chain is built from TRBV6-5 and TRBJ2-3; the match to TRBD1 covers 8 bases. The CDR3 length is 16 residues. Germline V CDR1 and CDR2: MNHEY, SVGAGI. Trimming removed 2 bases from V and 6 bases from J; junction bases left unmatched: 10. The CDR3 sequence is CASSYATGAVRDTQYF. CDR3 nucleotide sequence: TGTGCCAGCAGTTACGCGACAGGGGCCGTAAGGGATACGCAGTATTTT.

This clonotype was counted only a few times. The V call is TRBV27, the J call TRBJ1-4; D uncertain. Germline-derived CDR1 and CDR2 are MNHEY and SMNVEV (reference sequence). CDR3 size: 15 residues. With 4 bases removed from V and 0 bases from J, the gap between germline ends came to 9 bases. The CDR3 DNA reads as TGTGCCAGCAGTTCCCTCGGTGCAACTAATGAAAAACTGTTTTTT. Translating it yields CASSSLGATNEKLFF. The entire variable domain, with the rest obtained from reference TRBV27 and TRBJ1-4, is as follows: EAQVTQNPRYLITVTGKKLTVTCSQNMNHEYMSWYRQDPGLGLRQIYYSMNVEVTDKGDVPEGYKVSRKEKRNFPLILESPSPNQTSLYFCASSSLGATNEKLFFGSGTQLSVL.

The chain is built from TRBV12-3 or TRBV12-4 and TRBJ2-2; D not certain. This CDR3 is 13 amino acids long. Trimming removed 6 bases at V and 1 base at J, with 6 bases between. The CDR3 coding sequence is TGTGCCAGCAGCTACATGAACACCGGGGAGCTGTTTTTT. This translates into CASSYMNTGELFF.

V gene TRBV12-3 or TRBV12-4 combines with J gene TRBJ1-2, with a weak D call TRBD1 (6 bases). The CDR3 contains 12 residues. V was shortened by 5 bases and J by 4 bases, with 8 bases between the two germline ends. CDR3 amino acids: CASSKTGYGYTF. DNA for the CDR3: TGTGCCAGCAGTAAGACAGGCTATGGCTACACCTTC.

J is TRBJ2-2 and V is TRBV7-2; no reliable D call. Trimming took 7 bases from V and 3 from J, leaving 15 bases between them. Looked up from germline, CDR1 is SGHTA and CDR2 is FQGNSA. This CDR3 comprises 15 residues. CDR3 region: CASTTRATDTGELFF. CDR3 DNA sequence: TGTGCCAGCACGACTCGGGCTACTGACACCGGGGAGCTGTTTTTT.

This clonotype was seen a few times. V is TRBV29-1 and J is TRBJ1-2; TRBD1 matches 7 bases. V dropped 4 bases and J dropped 6; count of bases not matched to a gene: 5. Looked up from germline, CDR1 is SQVTM and CDR2 is ANQGSEA. CDR3 length: 12 amino acids. The CDR3 sequence is CSVAEGADGYTF. The CDR3 DNA is TGCAGCGTTGCTGAGGGGGCTGATGGCTACACCTTC.

Ten or more counts support this clonotype. The chain links TRBV28 to TRBJ1-5, with D perhaps TRBD1 (5 bases). This CDR3 has 15 residues. The germline V gene encodes CDR1 MDHEN and CDR2 SYDVKM. V gave up 6 bases and J gave up 5 bases, with 17 bases separating them. The CDR3 loop reads CASSIRGRIHQPQHF. DNA for the CDR3: TGTGCCAGCAGCATACGGGGCAGGATCCATCAGCCCCAGCATTTT.

In its sample, this clonotype was seen a few times. V is TRBV5-1 and J is TRBJ2-2, with D unclear. The CDR3 has 15 amino acids. V was pared by 1 base and J by 0 bases, with 7 bases between. CDR1 is SGHRS and CDR2 is YFSETQ in the germline V gene. CDR3 in amino acids: CASSLSTSNTGELFF. The CDR3 DNA reads as TGCGCCAGCAGCTTGTCTACCTCGAACACCGGGGAGCTGTTTTTT.

In the case of this clonotype: A much larger clone differs from this one at a single base, so this may be a read error. The genes are TRBV19 and TRBJ2-1, with D perhaps being TRBD1 or TRBD2 (5 bases each). CDR1 and CDR2 from the germline V gene are LNHDA and SQIVND (reference sequence). The CDR3 contains 13 residues. CDR3 DNA sequence: TGTGCCAGTAGTTGGGACGGGTACAATGAGCAGCTCTTC. This translates into CASSWDGYNEQLF.

This clonotype has more than one count but fewer than ten. The V gene is TRBV7-8, the J gene TRBJ2-5; 11 nucleotides line up with TRBD2. Germline V CDR1 and CDR2: SGHVS, FQNEAQ. The CDR3 has 16 residues. Trimming cost V 5 bases and J 1 base; bases outside gene matches: 6. The DNA of the CDR3 is TGTGCCAGCAGCATTCGACTAGCGGGGATCCAAGAGACCCAGTACTTC. Its protein product is CASSIRLAGIQETQYF.

This clonotype has a handful of counts. This chain connects TRBV9 to TRBJ1-1, with D unresolved. Germline CDR1 SGDLS, CDR2 YYNGEE. Trimming stripped 0 bases from V and 4 bases from J, with 10 bases between. CDR3 length equals 14 residues. CDR3 protein: CASSVAGWRTEAFF. The DNA for the CDR3 is TGTGCCAGCAGCGTAGCGGGATGGCGCACTGAAGCTTTCTTT.

The table lists this clonotype with many counts. This chain joins TRBV29-1 and TRBJ2-1, with 8 bases identical to TRBD1. Germline V lookup: CDR1 SQVTM, CDR2 ANQGSEA. J lost 8 bases, V lost 6 bases, and 15 bases had no gene match. The CDR3 has 15 amino acids. DNA of the CDR3: TGCAGCGTCTCCGGACAGGGAAGGGTATGGGATGAGCAGTTCTTC. Translation: CSVSGQGRVWDEQFF.

V is TRBV18 and J is TRBJ1-6; tentative D call: TRBD1 (6 bases). Germline V gene data show CDR1 as KGHSH and CDR2 as LQKENI. This CDR3 spans 15 amino acids. V gave up 4 bases and J gave up 4 bases, with 11 bases separating them. CDR3 DNA sequence: TGTGCCAGCTCACAAAATACAGGGTATAATTCACCCCTCCACTTT. Its translation: CASSQNTGYNSPLHF.

In this sample, this clonotype turned up a few times. The chain is built from TRBV5-5 and TRBJ1-2; no reliable D call. Germline lookup yields CDR1 SGHKS and CDR2 YYEKEE (reference sequence). Trimming took 0 bases from V and 3 from J, leaving 6 bases between them. The CDR3 covers 13 residues. CDR3 sequence (DNA): TGTGCCAGCAGCTTGGGACATTACTATGGCTACACCTTC. The encoded protein is CASSLGHYYGYTF.

This clonotype was detected a few times. The V gene is TRBV7-2, the J gene TRBJ1-4; 8 positions agree with TRBD1. The CDR3 is 14 residues long. J lost 4 bases, V lost 5 bases, and 3 bases had no gene match. The germline V gene encodes CDR1 SGHTA and CDR2 FQGNSA. CDR3 nucleotides: TGTGCCAGCAGCATACAGGGGGGTAATGAAAAACTGTTTTTT. Protein sequence: CASSIQGGNEKLFF.

This rearrangement joins TRBV5-6 to TRBJ1-2; no firm D call. This CDR3 comprises 15 residues. Germline CDR1 reads SGHDT; CDR2 reads YYEEEE. Trimming shortened V by 2 bases and J by 1 base, and 12 bases separated the two germline ends. CDR3 nucleotides: TGTGCCAGCAGCTTCCTCCCCGCGGGTAACTATGGCTACACCTTC. It encodes CASSFLPAGNYGYTF.

The V gene is TRBV2, the J gene TRBJ2-1; 9 positions agree with TRBD1. V lost 7 bases and J lost 2; bases outside the gene matches: 9. The CDR3 extends over 16 amino acids. Germline V gives CDR1 SNHLY, CDR2 FYNNEI. CDR3 protein: CASKYRGRSPYNEQFF. CDR3 in DNA: TGTGCCAGCAAGTACAGGGGGCGAAGTCCCTACAATGAGCAGTTCTTC.

This chain joins TRBV7-9 and TRBJ2-5; no clear D gene. The CDR3 is made up of 13 amino acids. Between the trimmed V and J ends, which lost 3 bases and 5 bases, there was a span of 10 bases. Germline lookup yields CDR1 SEHNR and CDR2 FQNEAQ (reference sequence). The chain's CDR3 is CASSFSVAETQYF. The CDR3 DNA sequence: TGTGCCAGCAGCTTTAGTGTTGCGGAGACCCAGTACTTC.